These 30 T cell receptor beta chains share one sample of origin, sequenced in a study of cytotoxic CD8 clonotypes in ibrutinib-treated CLL. Generated by immunoSEQ multiplex PCR, the TCRdb table keeps only in-frame clones and is missing some. The sample has about 28,000 clones; approximately 60% are singletons. Here the sequenced sample was PBMCs, taken before ibrutinib treatment. The receptors originated from a human donor with chronic lymphocytic leukemia.

The chain couples TRBV6-5 to TRBJ2-7, with D perhaps TRBD1 or TRBD2 (5 bases each). The germline V and J ends were trimmed by 5 bases and 5 bases, with 19 bases remaining between them. The CDR3 runs 15 residues. CDR1 is MNHEY, CDR2 SVGAGI, per germline. The CDR3 bases are TGTGCCAGCAGTATAGTGGGACCGGACAACGACGAGCAGTACTTC. Translation: CASSIVGPDNDEQYF.

This clone was counted between two and nine times. J is TRBJ1-2 and V is TRBV30; D is undetermined. V was clipped by 8 bases and J by 7 bases, with 20 bases between them. Germline V gives CDR1 GTSNPN, CDR2 SVGIG (reference sequence). This CDR3 region has 13 residues. In DNA form, the CDR3 reads TGTGCCGGAAAACACGGACGACTGTTTGGCTACACCTTC. Protein: CAGKHGRLFGYTF.

This chain joins TRBV5-4 and TRBJ1-3; D unresolved. The CDR3 is 16 residues long. Germline lookup yields CDR1 SGHNT and CDR2 YYREEE (reference sequence). The V and J ends lost 2 bases and 0 bases respectively, with 12 bases between them. The CDR3 coding sequence is TGTGCCAGCAGCTTTGGGGTGGTAGGCTCTGGAAACACCATATATTTT. Translation: CASSFGVVGSGNTIYF.

The rearrangement links TRBV6-6 to TRBJ1-3; the match to TRBD1 covers 8 bases. J lost 4 bases, V lost 5 bases, and 7 bases had no gene match. Germline V gene data show CDR1 as MNHNY and CDR2 as SVGAGI (reference sequence). This CDR3 spans 15 amino acids. CDR3 bases: TGTGCCAGCAGTACCTACAGGGGGGCCGGAAACACCATATATTTT. It specifies CASSTYRGAGNTIYF.

The V gene is TRBV28, the J gene TRBJ2-7; D is uncertain. Germline CDR1 reads MDHEN; CDR2 reads SYDVKM. CDR3 length: 13 residues. Trimming removed 3 bases at V and 4 bases at J, with 10 bases between. The CDR3 nucleotides are TGTGCCAGCAGTTTGGCCCCCGTTTACGAGCAGTACTTC. This encodes CASSLAPVYEQYF.

This clone is medium-sized. The chain couples TRBV27 to TRBJ1-6, with D maybe TRBD1 (6 bases). Germline CDR1 and CDR2: MNHEY and SMNVEV (reference sequence). The CDR3 is 16 amino acids. V was clipped by 5 bases and J by 9 bases, with 20 bases between them. The CDR3 loop is CASSPPPGRGGSPLHF. The CDR3 bases are TGTGCCAGCAGTCCCCCGCCAGGCAGGGGAGGTTCACCCCTCCACTTT.

A few counts support this clone. This sequence joins TRBV2 and TRBJ2-5; perhaps D is TRBD1 or TRBD2 (5 bases each). Between the trimmed V and J ends, which lost 10 bases and 3 bases, there was a span of 15 bases. The CDR3 is 13 amino acids. Per the germline V gene, CDR1 is SNHLY and CDR2 is FYNNEI. The CDR3 DNA is TGTGCCACCTCACGAGGGGCGGAAGAGACCCAGTACTTC. It translates to CATSRGAEETQYF.

This clone appeared once. The rearrangement links TRBV7-9 to TRBJ2-1; 11 bases fit TRBD2. The germline V gene has CDR1 SEHNR and CDR2 FQNEAQ (reference sequence). The CDR3 extends over 16 amino acids. The junction had 5 bases not matched to a gene; V was cut back by 5 bases and J by 2 bases. CDR3: CASSPKGLAAYNEQFF. CDR3 nucleotide sequence: TGTGCCAGCAGCCCCAAGGGACTAGCGGCCTACAATGAGCAGTTCTTC.

V is TRBV2 and J is TRBJ1-1, with 8 bases fitting TRBD1. J was trimmed by 5 bases and V by 1 base; bases with no gene match: 0. The CDR3 has 13 amino acids. CDR1 and CDR2 (germline): SNHLY, FYNNEI. CDR3: CASSEGQGTEAFF. The CDR3 coding sequence is TGTGCCAGCAGTGAAGGACAGGGGACTGAAGCTTTCTTT.

V gene TRBV4-1 combines with J gene TRBJ1-3; D gene uncertain. The germline CDR1 and CDR2 sequences are MGHRA and YSYEKL. The CDR3 extends over 15 amino acids. Trimming pared 1 base from V and 3 bases from J, leaving 10 bases between. The CDR3 loop is CASSQGAGGGNTIYF. CDR3 in DNA: TGCGCCAGCAGCCAAGGGGCGGGTGGTGGAAACACCATATATTTT.

This chain connects TRBV5-1 to TRBJ2-3; D unresolved. Trimming pared 2 bases from V and 3 bases from J, leaving 13 bases between. The CDR3 extends over 15 amino acids. In germline, CDR1 is SGHRS, CDR2 YFSETQ. In nucleotides, the CDR3 is TGCGCCAGCAGCTTTGCCCCCGATATAACAGATACGCAGTATTTT. Encoded protein: CASSFAPDITDTQYF. The full variable domain, its missing parts supplied by reference TRBV5-1 and TRBJ2-3, is KAGVTQTPRYLIKTRGQQVTLSCSPISGHRSVSWYQQTPGQGLQFLFEYFSETQRNKGNFPGRFSGRQFSNSRSEMNVSTLELGDSALYLCASSFAPDITDTQYFGPGTRLTVL.

The chain has TRBV4-1 and TRBJ2-7, with a tentative D call TRBD2 (6 bases). This CDR3 has 17 amino acids. CDR1 and CDR2 (germline): MGHRA, YSYEKL. The V and J ends lost 0 bases and 3 bases respectively, with 18 bases between them. This chain's CDR3 is CASSQEGGGAGLYEQYF. In nucleotides, the CDR3 is TGCGCCAGCAGCCAAGAGGGAGGCGGGGCGGGGCTCTACGAGCAGTACTTC.

J is TRBJ1-3 and V is TRBV4-1; D perhaps matches TRBD1 (6 bases). V was pared by 1 base and J by 6 bases, with 10 bases between. CDR3 length: 14 residues. CDR1 is MGHRA and CDR2 is YSYEKL in the germline V gene. CDR3 nucleotides: TGCGCCAGCAGCCAAGGTCAGGGGCTAAACACCATATATTTT. Translated, it gives CASSQGQGLNTIYF.

V is TRBV19 and J is TRBJ1-5; D is possibly TRBD1 (6 bases). Germline lookup yields CDR1 LNHDA and CDR2 SQIVND (reference sequence). V shed 7 bases and J shed 4 bases, with 11 bases lying between them. The CDR3 loop spans 13 amino acids. The CDR3 reads CASTPGQNQPQHF. The CDR3 DNA sequence: TGTGCCAGTACCCCTGGACAGAATCAGCCCCAGCATTTT.

Only a few counts were recorded for this clone. The chain employs TRBV6-1 and TRBJ1-2; D possibly corresponds to TRBD1 (6 bases). In germline, CDR1 is MNHNS, CDR2 SASEGT. Trimming pared 1 base from V and 7 bases from J, leaving 13 bases between. The CDR3 extends over 14 amino acids. The CDR3 nucleotides read TGTGCCAGCAGTGAAGTACAGGGCTCCTCTGGCTACACCTTC. The encoded protein is CASSEVQGSSGYTF.

The chain joins TRBV27 to TRBJ1-5; the match to TRBD1 covers 12 bases. The CDR3 consists of 18 residues. With V trimmed by 2 bases and J by 4 bases, 9 bases remained unmatched. CDR1 and CDR2 from the germline V gene are MNHEY and SMNVEV (reference sequence). The CDR3 DNA is TGTGCCAGCAGTTTAAATAGCGGGGACAGGGGGCGAAATCAGCCCCAGCATTTT. It codes for CASSLNSGDRGRNQPQHF.

This chain's CDR3 is CASSEARAGEQYF. For the CDR3, the DNA is TGTGCCAGCTCAGAGGCCAGGGCAGGCGAGCAGTACTTC. The chain has TRBV18 and TRBJ2-7; a possible D gene is TRBD1 (5 bases). V was shortened by 5 bases and J by 6 bases, with 14 bases between the two germline ends. The CDR3 spans 13 residues. CDR1 is KGHSH, CDR2 LQKENI, per germline. Variable domain in full (rest from reference TRBV18 and TRBJ2-7): NAGVMQNPRHLVRRRGQEARLRCSPMKGHSHVYWYRQLPEEGLKFMVYLQKENIIDESGMPKERFSAEFPKEGPSILRIQQVVRGDSAAYFCASSEARAGEQYFGPGTRLTVT.

The genes are TRBV28 and TRBJ2-3, with 11 bases lining up with TRBD2. The V segment lost 7 bases and the J segment 2 bases; nucleotides outside the gene matches: 11. The CDR3 is made up of 17 amino acids. Germline V CDR1 and CDR2: MDHEN, SYDVKM. CDR3 region: CASTYLGTSGTTDTQYF. The DNA of the CDR3 is TGTGCCAGCACCTACCTCGGGACTAGCGGTACCACAGATACGCAGTATTTT.

The chain employs TRBV11-3 and TRBJ2-1; possible D gene TRBD2, 6 bases. The CDR3 contains 12 residues. Trimming pared 5 bases from V and 8 bases from J, leaving 10 bases between. Germline V lookup: CDR1 SGHNT, CDR2 YENEEA. The CDR3 DNA reads TGTGCCAGCAGCCCAACGGGGGATGAGCAGTTCTTC. Translated: CASSPTGDEQFF.

This clone has more than one count but fewer than ten. The rearrangement links TRBV7-6 to TRBJ2-1; 7 bases map to TRBD2. The germline V gene has CDR1 SGHVS and CDR2 FNYEAQ. There are 13 residues in the CDR3. The V and J ends lost 8 bases and 4 bases, in that order; junction bases with no gene match: 5. This CDR3 is CASCPGGYNEQFF. The CDR3 DNA reads TGTGCCAGCTGTCCGGGGGGTTACAATGAGCAGTTCTTC.

A few counts support this clone. The chain recombines TRBV19 with TRBJ1-1, with a tentative D call TRBD1 (5 bases). Germline values: CDR1 LNHDA, CDR2 SQIVND (reference sequence). V gave up 5 bases and J gave up 2 bases, with 12 bases separating them. CDR3 length: 14 residues. Here the CDR3 DNA reads TGTGCCAGTAGTGTGGGAGACAGTAACACTGAAGCTTTCTTT. This sequence encodes CASSVGDSNTEAFF.

The chain uses TRBV6-4 and TRBJ2-1; D may be TRBD2 (5 bases). Between the trimmed V and J ends, which lost 0 bases and 8 bases, there was a span of 8 bases. Germline values: CDR1 MRHNA, CDR2 SNTAGT. CDR3 size: 13 residues. DNA for the CDR3: TGTGCCAGCAGTGACTCTAGCGAGGATGAGCAGTTCTTC. This translates into CASSDSSEDEQFF.

This chain connects TRBV6-6 to TRBJ2-2; D may match TRBD1 or TRBD2 (5 bases each). V was cut by 2 bases and J by 1 base, with 8 bases left in between. Germline V lookup: CDR1 MNHNY, CDR2 SVGAGI (reference sequence). The CDR3 runs 15 residues. The DNA of the CDR3 is TGTGCCAGCAGTTACGGGACGCTGAACACCGGGGAGCTGTTTTTT. This gives the protein CASSYGTLNTGELFF.

The table lists this clone with a few counts. CDR3 region: CASSPKGTEAFF. As DNA, the CDR3 is TGTGCCAGCAGCCCCAAGGGCACTGAAGCTTTCTTT. This sequence joins TRBV7-9 and TRBJ1-1; unclear D gene. V was cut by 5 bases and J by 4 bases, with 8 bases left in between. Germline assignment: CDR1 SEHNR and CDR2 FQNEAQ (reference sequence). This CDR3 comprises 12 residues.

The chain couples TRBV4-1 to TRBJ2-7; 8 nucleotides match TRBD1. Germline values: CDR1 MGHRA, CDR2 YSYEKL. Trimming took 4 bases from V and 0 from J; bases not matched to a gene: 8. This CDR3 region has 16 residues. This chain's CDR3 is CASSPPRQGSSYEQYF. CDR3 in DNA: TGCGCCAGCAGCCCCCCTCGACAGGGGAGCTCCTACGAGCAGTACTTC.

The count of this clone is one. The CDR3 loop reads CASSFASILNEQYF. The CDR3 coding sequence is TGTGCCAGCAGTTTTGCTAGCATCCTAAACGAGCAGTACTTC. V is TRBV28 and J is TRBJ2-7; D might be TRBD2 (5 bases). The V gene lost 3 bases and the J gene lost 5 bases, with 14 bases spanning the gap. There are 14 residues in the CDR3. The germline CDR1 and CDR2 sequences are MDHEN and SYDVKM. Filled out from reference TRBV28 and TRBJ2-7, the complete variable domain reads DVKVTQSSRYLVKRTGEKVFLECVQDMDHENMFWYRQDPGLGLRLIYFSYDVKMKEKGDIPEGYSVSREKKERFSLILESASTNQTSMYLCASSFASILNEQYFGPGTRLTVT.

The chain is built from TRBV6-1 and TRBJ1-1; the D is unclear. The CDR3 covers 13 residues. CDR1 MNHNS and CDR2 SASEGT come from the germline V gene. Trimming removed 6 bases from V and 1 base from J, with 9 bases in between. The CDR3 spells CASSQAGNTEAFF. For the CDR3, the DNA is TGTGCCAGCAGCCAGGCAGGGAACACTGAAGCTTTCTTT.

Relative to its sample, this clone is medium-sized (0.01 to 0.1%). This rearrangement joins TRBV7-9 to TRBJ1-1, with D possibly being TRBD1 (5 bases). Germline CDR1 is SEHNR and CDR2 is FQNEAQ (reference sequence). Trimming shortened V by 2 bases and J by 1 base, and 11 bases separated the two germline ends. The CDR3 extends over 15 amino acids. Here the CDR3 DNA reads TGTGCCAGCAGCTTACTTGGGGGACCGAACACTGAAGCTTTCTTT. Translated, it gives CASSLLGGPNTEAFF.

The chain is built from TRBV25-1 and TRBJ1-1; possibly TRBD1 for D (5 bases). V lost 5 bases to trimming and J lost 11 bases, with 18 bases between them. CDR3 length: 13 residues. The germline V gene encodes CDR1 MGHDK and CDR2 SYGVNS. The chain's CDR3 is CASSPRGGEVAFF. In DNA form, the CDR3 reads TGTGCCAGCAGTCCTCGAGGAGGGGAGGTGGCTTTCTTT.

This chain connects TRBV27 to TRBJ2-7; 12 bases agree with TRBD1. The J segment lost 3 bases and the V segment lost 5 bases, leaving 8 bases of the junction unmatched. The CDR3 runs 16 residues. Germline V gives CDR1 MNHEY, CDR2 SMNVEV (reference sequence). The CDR3 sequence: CASSGLGTGGVYEQYF. The CDR3 region has the DNA TGTGCCAGCAGTGGGTTGGGGACAGGGGGCGTCTACGAGCAGTACTTC.